Given below is one T cell receptor (beta chain) in context. The data were taken from a study of cytomegalovirus exposure and HLA in healthy donors. PCR involved 60 Vbeta and 13 Jbeta primers. Here immunoSEQ multiplex PCR was the method, and the copy in TCRdb shows in-frame clones only, minus some. The sample data list 65,000 to 90,000 clones. This CDR3 is 13 amino acids long. The germline gives CDR1 MDHEN, CDR2 SYDVKM. V lost 3 bases and J lost 3, with 9 bases in between. The origin of this receptor is a middle-aged man in good health and CMV-seronegative. The rearrangement links TRBV28 to TRBJ2-7; D is undetermined. Specimen: PBMCs. In DNA, the CDR3 is TGTGCCAGCAGTTTCACGCAGAACTACGAGCAGTACTTC. Protein sequence: CASSFTQNYEQYF.